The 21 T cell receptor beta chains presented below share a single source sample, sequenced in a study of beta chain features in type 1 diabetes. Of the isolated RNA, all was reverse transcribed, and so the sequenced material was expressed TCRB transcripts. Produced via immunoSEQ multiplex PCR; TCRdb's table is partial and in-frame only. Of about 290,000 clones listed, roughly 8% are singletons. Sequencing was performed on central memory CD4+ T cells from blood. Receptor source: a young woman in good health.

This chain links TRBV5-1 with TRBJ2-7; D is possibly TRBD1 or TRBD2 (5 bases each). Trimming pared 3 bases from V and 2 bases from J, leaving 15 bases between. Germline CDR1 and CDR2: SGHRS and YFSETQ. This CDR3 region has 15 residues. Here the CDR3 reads CASSWDGTGTYEQYF. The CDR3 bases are TGCGCCAGCAGCTGGGACGGGACGGGGACCTACGAGCAGTACTTC. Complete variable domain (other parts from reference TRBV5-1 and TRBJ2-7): KAGVTQTPRYLIKTRGQQVTLSCSPISGHRSVSWYQQTPGQGLQFLFEYFSETQRNKGNFPGRFSGRQFSNSRSEMNVSTLELGDSALYLCASSWDGTGTYEQYFGPGTRLTVT.

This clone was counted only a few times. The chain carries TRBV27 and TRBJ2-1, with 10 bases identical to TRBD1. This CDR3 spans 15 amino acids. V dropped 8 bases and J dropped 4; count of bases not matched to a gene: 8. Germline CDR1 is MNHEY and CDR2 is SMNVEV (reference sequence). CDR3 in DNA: TGTGCCAGCCGTATCGGGACAGGGGTTTACAATGAGCAGTTCTTC. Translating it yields CASRIGTGVYNEQFF.

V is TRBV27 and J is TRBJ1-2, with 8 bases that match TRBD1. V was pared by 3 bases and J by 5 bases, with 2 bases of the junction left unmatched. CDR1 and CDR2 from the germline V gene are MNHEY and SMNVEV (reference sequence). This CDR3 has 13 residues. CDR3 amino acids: CASSFRQGYGYTF. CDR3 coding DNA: TGTGCCAGCAGTTTTCGACAGGGGTATGGCTACACCTTC.

The CDR3 sequence: CASSVRSSTDTQYF. CDR3 sequence (DNA): TGTGCCAGCAGCGTAAGGTCTAGCACAGATACGCAGTATTTT. The rearrangement links TRBV9 to TRBJ2-3; no clear D. Germline lookup yields CDR1 SGDLS and CDR2 YYNGEE. The CDR3 is 14 amino acids. Between the trimmed V and J ends, which lost 1 base and 0 bases, there was a span of 6 bases.

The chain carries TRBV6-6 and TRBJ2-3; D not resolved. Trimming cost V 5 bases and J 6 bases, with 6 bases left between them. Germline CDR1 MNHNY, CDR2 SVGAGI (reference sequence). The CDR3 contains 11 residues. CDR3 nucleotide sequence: TGTGCCAGCAGTAAAACCGATACGCAGTATTTT. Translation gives CASSKTDTQYF.

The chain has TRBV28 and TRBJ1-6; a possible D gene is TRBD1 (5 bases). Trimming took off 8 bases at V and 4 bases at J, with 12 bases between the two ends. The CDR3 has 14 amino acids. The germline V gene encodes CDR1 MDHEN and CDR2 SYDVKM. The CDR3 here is CASWGWRYNSPLHF. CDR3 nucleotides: TGTGCCAGCTGGGGGTGGAGGTATAATTCACCCCTCCACTTT.

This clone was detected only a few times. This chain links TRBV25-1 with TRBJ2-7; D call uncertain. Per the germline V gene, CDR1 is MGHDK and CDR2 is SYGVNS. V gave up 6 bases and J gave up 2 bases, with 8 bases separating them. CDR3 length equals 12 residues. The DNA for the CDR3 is TGTGCCAGCAGCCGCCGCACCTACGAGCAGTACTTC. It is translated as CASSRRTYEQYF.

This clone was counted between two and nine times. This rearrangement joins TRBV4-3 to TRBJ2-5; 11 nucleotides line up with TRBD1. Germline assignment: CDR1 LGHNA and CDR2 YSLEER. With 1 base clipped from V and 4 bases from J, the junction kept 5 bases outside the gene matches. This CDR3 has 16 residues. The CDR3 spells CASSQAGTGGRETQYF. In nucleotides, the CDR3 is TGCGCCAGCAGCCAAGCCGGGACAGGGGGTAGAGAGACCCAGTACTTC.

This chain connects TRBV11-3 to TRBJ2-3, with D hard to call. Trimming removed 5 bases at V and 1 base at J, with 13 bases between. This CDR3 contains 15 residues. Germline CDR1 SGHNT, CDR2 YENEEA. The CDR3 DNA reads TGTGCCAGCAGCCCCCAGTGGCTTCGCACAGATACGCAGTATTTT. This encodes CASSPQWLRTDTQYF.

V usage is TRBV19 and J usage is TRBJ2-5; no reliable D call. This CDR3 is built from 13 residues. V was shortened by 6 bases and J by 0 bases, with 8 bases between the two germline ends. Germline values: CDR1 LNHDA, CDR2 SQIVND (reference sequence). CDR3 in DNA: TGTGCCAGTAGCGAGAGATACCAAGAGACCCAGTACTTC. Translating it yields CASSERYQETQYF.

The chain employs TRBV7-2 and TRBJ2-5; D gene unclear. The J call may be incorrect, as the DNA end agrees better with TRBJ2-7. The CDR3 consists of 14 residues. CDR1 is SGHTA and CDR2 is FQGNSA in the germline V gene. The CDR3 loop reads CASSPGTQDYEQYF. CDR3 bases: TGTGCCAGCAGCCCAGGAACGCAGGACTACGAGCAGTACTTC.

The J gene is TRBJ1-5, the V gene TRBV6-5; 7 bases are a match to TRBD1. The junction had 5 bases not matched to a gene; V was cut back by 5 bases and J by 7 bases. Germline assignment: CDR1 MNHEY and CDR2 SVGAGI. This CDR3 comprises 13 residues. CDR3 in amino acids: CASSPRGLQPQHF. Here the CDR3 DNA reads TGTGCCAGCAGTCCTAGGGGGCTACAGCCCCAGCATTTT.

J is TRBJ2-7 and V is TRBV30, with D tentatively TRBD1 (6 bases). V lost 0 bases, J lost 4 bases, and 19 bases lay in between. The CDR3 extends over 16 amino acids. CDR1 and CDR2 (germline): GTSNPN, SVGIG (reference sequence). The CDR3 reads CAWSVRGGNILYEQYF. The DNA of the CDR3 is TGTGCCTGGAGTGTACGAGGGGGTAATATCCTATACGAGCAGTACTTC.

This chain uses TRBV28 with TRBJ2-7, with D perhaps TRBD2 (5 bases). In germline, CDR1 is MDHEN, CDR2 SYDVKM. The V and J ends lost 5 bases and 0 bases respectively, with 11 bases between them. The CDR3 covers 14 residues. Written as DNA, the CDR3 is TGTGCCAGCAGTCACCGAGGAGGCTCCTACGAGCAGTACGTC. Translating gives CASSHRGGSYEQYV.

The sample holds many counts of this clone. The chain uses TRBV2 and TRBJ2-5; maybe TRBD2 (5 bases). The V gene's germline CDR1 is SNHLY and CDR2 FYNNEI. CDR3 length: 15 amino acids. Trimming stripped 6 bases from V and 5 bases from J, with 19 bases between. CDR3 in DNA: TGTGCCAGCAGCGACGGCGCTCCGGGCGGGGAGACCCAGTACTTC. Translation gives CASSDGAPGGETQYF.

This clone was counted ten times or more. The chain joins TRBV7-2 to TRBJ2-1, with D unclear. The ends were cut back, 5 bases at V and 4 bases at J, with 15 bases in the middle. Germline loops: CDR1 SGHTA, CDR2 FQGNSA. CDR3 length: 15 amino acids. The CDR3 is CASSLRYTPYNEQFF. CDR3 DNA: TGTGCCAGCAGCCTGAGGTATACCCCGTACAATGAGCAGTTCTTC. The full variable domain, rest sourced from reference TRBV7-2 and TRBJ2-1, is GAGVSQSPSNKVTEKGKDVELRCDPISGHTALYWYRQSLGQGLEFLIYFQGNSAPDKSGLPSDRFSAERTGGSVSTLTIQRTQQEDSAVYLCASSLRYTPYNEQFFGPGTRLTVL.

The CDR3, as DNA: TGTGCCAGCAGTTTACTTTGGGAGAACACTGAAGCTTTCTTT. Its protein product is CASSLLWENTEAFF. This chain uses TRBV28 with TRBJ1-1; no firm D call. Germline lookup yields CDR1 MDHEN and CDR2 SYDVKM. The germline V and J ends were trimmed by 2 bases and 1 base, with 8 bases remaining between them. The CDR3 totals 14 residues.

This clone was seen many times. CDR3 region: CASSFSWTGSYNEQFF. The CDR3 region has the DNA TGCGCCAGCAGCTTCTCTTGGACAGGTTCGTACAATGAGCAGTTCTTC. V gene TRBV5-1 combines with J gene TRBJ2-1; 7 nucleotides agree with TRBD1. The CDR3 covers 16 residues. V was pared by 2 bases and J by 4 bases, with 9 bases of the junction left unmatched. CDR1 is SGHRS, CDR2 YFSETQ, per germline.

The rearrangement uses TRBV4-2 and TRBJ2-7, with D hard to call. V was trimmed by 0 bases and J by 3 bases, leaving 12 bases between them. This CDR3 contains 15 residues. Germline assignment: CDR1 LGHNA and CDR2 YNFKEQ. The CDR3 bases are TGTGCCAGCAGCCAAGATCAATCCGCGTACTACGAGCAGTACGTC. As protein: CASSQDQSAYYEQYV.

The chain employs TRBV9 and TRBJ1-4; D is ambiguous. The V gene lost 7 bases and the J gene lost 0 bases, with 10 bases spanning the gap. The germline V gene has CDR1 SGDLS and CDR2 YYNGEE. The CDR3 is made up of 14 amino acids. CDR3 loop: CASGQRPTNEKLFF. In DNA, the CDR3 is TGTGCCAGCGGTCAAAGACCAACTAATGAAAAACTGTTTTTT.

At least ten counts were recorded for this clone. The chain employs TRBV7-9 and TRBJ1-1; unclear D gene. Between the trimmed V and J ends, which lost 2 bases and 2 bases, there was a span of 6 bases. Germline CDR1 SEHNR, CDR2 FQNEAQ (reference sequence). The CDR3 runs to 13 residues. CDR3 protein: CASSLQFNTEAFF. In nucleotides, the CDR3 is TGTGCCAGCAGCTTACAGTTTAACACTGAAGCTTTCTTT.